This TCR beta chain was sequenced for a study of preoperative IRX-2 immunotherapy in early breast cancer. The treatment denotes: preoperative locoregional IRX-2 cytokine immunotherapy. Samples came from a phase Ib trial of preoperative locoregional IRX-2 cytokine immunotherapy. Clones were read by immunoSEQ multiplex PCR, and TCRdb kept only the in-frame ones, dropping some. The data show around 22,000 clones, around 90% seen once. The germline V gene has CDR1 MGHRA and CDR2 YSYEKL. This CDR3 has 16 residues. Between the trimmed V and J ends, which lost 0 bases and 3 bases, there was a span of 11 bases.

The gene calls are TRBV4-1 and TRBJ1-4; D unclear. This clonotype originated in a human donor with breast cancer. The sequences come from tumor tissue, collected after IRX-2 immunotherapy. Here the CDR3 DNA reads TGCGCCAGCAGCCAAGATTACCCGGGCCCTAATGAAAAACTGTTTTTT. Residues: CASSQDYPGPNEKLFF.